One T cell receptor beta chain is described in this entry. This clone was counted only a few times. The specificity of this receptor is unknown. No base qualities exist here, and no much larger clone lies one base off it. The data originate from a study of beta chain features in type 1 diabetes (dated 2018 in TCRdb). Notes on the research overall: Mean age, gender distribution, total cell number and subset yield were not different between patients and healthy donors. Across all samples, fewer than 110,000,000 sorted cells were examined, and cell number per subset correlated strongly with RNA yield. The study compared TCRB repertoires of sorted circulating CD4+ T cell subsets between recently diagnosed type 1 diabetes patients and matched healthy donors. Naive and central memory subsets were obtained from all 30 or so donors, but regulatory and stem cell-like memory subsets were isolated from only 8 patients and roughly 8 healthy donors. Results the study describes overall, beyond this receptor: HLA sub-analyses involved small numbers of individuals, so any influence of HLA type on TCRB rearrangement remained unresolved. In all four CD4+ subsets, TCRB CDR3 length was moderately but significantly shorter in type 1 diabetes patients. Shorter templates might have been favored by PCR, but patient and control samples were amplified and corrected together, so both groups would have been affected equally by any skew. Naive, central memory and regulatory TCRB repertoires appeared to be more alike among patients than among healthy donors. Patients with type 1 diabetes made fewer insertions and deleted more nucleotides at VDJ recombination sites, implying thymic rearrangement abnormalities. Because cDNA was sequenced instead of genomic DNA, highly expressing activated cells could be over-represented, though the groups showed no difference in activation or CD3 levels.

From each donor, a single peripheral blood sample of 95 to 150 mL on average was drawn into heparinised tubes. A BD FACSAria II and a panel including CD45RO, CCR7, CD25, CD127, CD95 and CD27 were used to sort naive, central memory, regulatory and stem cell-like memory CD4+ T cells. Purity was above 95% for every sorted population. PBMCs were separated immediately by Lymphoprep density gradient centrifugation and were stained directly, without being cultured. So that batch effects would be minimized, each experiment stained and sorted samples in pairs, pairing one healthy donor with one patient. The entire isolated RNA was reverse transcribed using the High Capacity cDNA Reverse Transcription Kit, and thus expressed TCRB transcripts were sequenced. Deep immunoSEQ sequencing was performed on naive, central memory and regulatory T cell samples, with an average of about 4 million total reads per sample. After sorted cells were lysed in RLT buffer, RNA was extracted with DNase-treated RNeasy Micro or Mini kits, with the choice depending on cell number. Each cell subset was processed separately to prevent cross-contamination, with patient and healthy donor samples processed together. The immunoSEQ multiplex PCR was used to amplify TCRB sequences from cDNA, generating 87-bp fragments that spanned the CDR3 region. Amplicons were sequenced on the Illumina HiSeq platform. Regarding the original processing steps: Synthetic template baselines were used to correct PCR bias computationally, reads within Hamming distance 2 were collapsed, and singletons that could not be merged were discarded. By aligning reads against IMGT, V, D and J genes, CDR3 length, and insertions or deletions at six rearrangement sites were assigned. Clonotype counts were normalized to sorted cell number within each subset before computing true diversity and Gini coefficients with the tcR R package. Repertoire sharing was quantified using the overlap coefficient calculated on TCRB nucleotide sequences. Out-of-frame TCRB sequences from naive cells were analyzed to stand in for the pre-selection repertoire. The source is immuneACCESS, and TCRdb retained only in-frame sequences with V and J called. Part of the clones is not carried over; for the studies checked, unresolved V genes explain less than half of this, and the remainder is unexplained. The V and J calls and the clone size are those of that table, but D and trimming were determined from the DNA. The sample profile shows hundreds of thousands of clones; around 15% of them were found once. The ten largest clones add up to approximately 0.02% of the sample.

Sequenced material: naive CD4+ T cells from blood. Sample cell subset or site, as interpreted from the label and publication: true naive CD4+ T cells. The clonotype originates from a young man with type 1 diabetes.

The CDR3 amino acid sequence is: CASRSRDSVYGDTQYF. The DNA sequence is as follows: TGTGCCAGCAGGTCCCGGGACAGTGTTTACGGAGATACGCAGTATTTT. The sequence joins TRBV7-6 to TRBJ2-3; 7 bases in the junction line up with TRBD1. CDR1 and CDR2 were assigned from the germline V gene as SGHVS and FNYEAQ. From its cysteine to its phenylalanine, the CDR3 spans 16 amino acids. Of the read, only the CDR3 DNA is kept; its 48 bases are in frame from base 1. V is cut back by 6 bases and J by 5 bases, with 14 bases in the junction unmatched.